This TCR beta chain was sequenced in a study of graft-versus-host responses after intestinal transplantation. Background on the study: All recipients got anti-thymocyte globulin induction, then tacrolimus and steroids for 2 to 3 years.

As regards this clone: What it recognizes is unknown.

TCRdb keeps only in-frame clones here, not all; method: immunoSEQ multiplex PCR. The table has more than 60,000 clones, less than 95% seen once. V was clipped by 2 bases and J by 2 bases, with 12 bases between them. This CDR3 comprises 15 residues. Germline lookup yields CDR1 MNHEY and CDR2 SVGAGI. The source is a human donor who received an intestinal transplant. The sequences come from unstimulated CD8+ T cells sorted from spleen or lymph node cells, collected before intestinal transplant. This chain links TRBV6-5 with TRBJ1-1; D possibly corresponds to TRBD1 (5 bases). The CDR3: CASSYGPGGNTEAFF. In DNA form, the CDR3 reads TGTGCCAGCAGTTACGGACCCGGGGGAAACACTGAAGCTTTCTTT.